Below, 24 T cell receptor beta chains from the same sample are listed, as sequenced in a study of T cell responses to AZD1222 COVID-19 vaccine. The repertoire was sequenced with immunoSEQ multiplex PCR; TCRdb's copy has only in-frame clones and lacks some. In the table there are around 80,000 clones, more than 70% of which are singletons. The input for sequencing was peripheral blood, taken on day 0 of AZD1222 vaccination. Receptors originate from an adult in good health.

This chain links TRBV5-6 with TRBJ1-4; possible D gene TRBD1, 5 bases. The CDR3 sequence is 14 residues long. V lost 4 bases, J lost 8 bases, and 15 bases lay in between. Germline V gene sequence: CDR1 SGHDT, CDR2 YYEEEE. CDR3 amino acids: CASSRDGEAEKLFF. As DNA, the CDR3 is TGTGCCAGCAGCCGGGACGGCGAGGCCGAAAAACTGTTTTTT.

The V call is TRBV19, the J call TRBJ1-1; D gene unclear. The V end was cut by 6 bases, the J end by 0 bases, with 8 bases between. CDR3 size: 13 residues. Per germline, CDR1 LNHDA and CDR2 SQIVND (reference sequence). The CDR3 bases are TGTGCCAGTAGGTACAGTTTGAACACTGAAGCTTTCTTT. It specifies CASRYSLNTEAFF.

The chain joins TRBV19 to TRBJ1-2, with D hard to call. This CDR3 spans 14 amino acids. Trimming pared 5 bases from V and 2 bases from J, leaving 12 bases between. Germline V gene data show CDR1 as LNHDA and CDR2 as SQIVND (reference sequence). The CDR3 here is CASSLAGKNYGYTF. The CDR3 DNA is TGTGCCAGTAGTCTGGCAGGAAAAAACTATGGCTACACCTTC. Complete variable domain (other parts from reference TRBV19 and TRBJ1-2): DGGITQSPKYLFRKEGQNVTLSCEQNLNHDAMYWYRQDPGQGLRLIYYSQIVNDFQKGDIAEGYSVSREKKESFPLTVTSAQKNPTAFYLCASSLAGKNYGYTFGSGTRLTVV.

The CDR3 reads CASSPVMSTDTQYF. CDR3 nucleotides: TGTGCCAGCAGCCCAGTTATGAGCACAGATACGCAGTATTTT. This rearrangement joins TRBV28 to TRBJ2-3; no firm D call. V was trimmed by 6 bases and J by 0 bases, leaving 10 bases between them. Germline V lookup: CDR1 MDHEN, CDR2 SYDVKM. This CDR3 spans 14 amino acids.

J is TRBJ1-2 and V is TRBV24-1, with 10 positions matching TRBD1. The CDR3 has 16 residues. Trimming removed 2 bases from V and 5 bases from J; junction bases left unmatched: 7. The germline gives CDR1 KGHDR, CDR2 SFDVKD. This CDR3 reads CATSDSRTGGVYGYTF. CDR3 nucleotide sequence: TGTGCCACCAGTGATTCCCGGACAGGGGGAGTATATGGCTACACCTTC.

The V and J genes are TRBV5-1 and TRBJ1-1; D call uncertain. The CDR3 is 13 amino acids. Germline lookup yields CDR1 SGHRS and CDR2 YFSETQ. Trimming removed 0 bases from V and 5 bases from J, with 8 bases in between. The CDR3 here is CASSLGQATEAFF. The CDR3 region has the DNA TGCGCCAGCAGCTTGGGACAAGCGACTGAAGCTTTCTTT.

The CDR3 region has the DNA TGTGCCACCCGGACAGGGGAAATCTATGGCTACACCTTC. Residues: CATRTGEIYGYTF. The gene calls are TRBV2 and TRBJ1-2, with 9 nucleotides matching TRBD1. The CDR3 has 13 residues. With 10 bases clipped from V and 4 bases from J, the junction kept 7 bases outside the gene matches. CDR1 SNHLY and CDR2 FYNNEI come from the germline V gene.

A few counts support this clone. The J gene is TRBJ1-1, the V gene TRBV11-2; 8 nucleotides agree with TRBD1. Germline V gene lookup returns CDR1 SGHAT and CDR2 FQNNGV. V gave up 3 bases and J gave up 4 bases; unmatched junction bases: 1. This CDR3 is built from 13 residues. The CDR3 DNA reads TGTGCCAGCAGCTTGGGACAGGTCACTGAAGCTTTCTTT. Protein product: CASSLGQVTEAFF.

In its sample, this clone was seen a few times. The junction departs from germline at one end; a sequencing error may be responsible. The chain uses TRBV7-9 and TRBJ2-4; D unclear. Germline V gene sequence: CDR1 SEHNR, CDR2 FQNEAQ (reference sequence). There are 12 residues in the CDR3. CDR3 loop: CASSLDVAALDF. DNA for the CDR3: TGTGCCAGCAGCTTAGATGTCGCAGCGCTAGACTTC. The full variable domain, completed using reference TRBV7-9 and TRBJ2-4, is DTGVSQNPRHKITKRGQNVTFRCDPISEHNRLYWYRQTLGQGPEFLTYFQNEAQLEKSRLLSDRFSAERPKGSFSTLEIQRTEQGDSAMYLCASSLDVAALDFGAGTRLSVL.

The gene calls are TRBV20-1 and TRBJ1-5; D uncertain. The CDR3 totals 14 residues. The V gene's germline CDR1 is DFQATT and CDR2 SNEGSKA (reference sequence). Trimming pared 3 bases from V and 0 bases from J, leaving 9 bases between. The CDR3 sequence: CSASLEYSNQPQHF. In nucleotides, the CDR3 is TGCAGTGCTAGTCTGGAATATAGCAATCAGCCCCAGCATTTT.

V and J are TRBV7-2 and TRBJ1-2; tentatively, D is TRBD1 (5 bases). The CDR3 has 17 residues. Trimming stripped 1 base from V and 8 bases from J, with 23 bases between. Germline values: CDR1 SGHTA, CDR2 FQGNSA. CDR3 sequence: CASSLGPFSPYTGGYTF. The CDR3, as DNA: TGTGCCAGCAGCTTAGGACCCTTTAGCCCCTATACAGGCGGCTACACCTTC.

The chain has TRBV3-1 (or the pseudogene TRBV3-2) and TRBJ2-1; 9 bases line up with TRBD2. Germline V gives CDR1 LGHDT, CDR2 YNNKEL (reference sequence). Unmatched junction bases numbered 10, after V lost 4 bases and J lost 9 bases. This CDR3 has 15 amino acids. The CDR3 DNA follows: TGTGCCAGCAGCCCGCTGGCGGGAGGGCCGGGTGAGCAGTTCTTC. It codes for CASSPLAGGPGEQFF.

This chain uses TRBV30 with TRBJ2-2; 8 bases agree with TRBD2. Per the germline V gene, CDR1 is GTSNPN and CDR2 is SVGIG (reference sequence). This CDR3 is 13 amino acids long. This chain's CDR3 is CGCREGNTGELFF. For the CDR3, the DNA is TGTGGATGTCGGGAGGGGAACACCGGGGAGCTGTTTTTT.

J is TRBJ2-2 and V is TRBV6-5, with a weak D call TRBD2 (6 bases). Per germline, CDR1 MNHEY and CDR2 SVGAGI. Deletions cut 6 bases from V and 7 bases from J, with 18 bases between. The CDR3 covers 15 residues. The CDR3 reads CASSLTGLGGGELFF. The CDR3 DNA follows: TGTGCCAGCAGCTTGACCGGACTGGGGGGCGGGGAGCTGTTTTTT.

In nucleotides, the CDR3 is TGTGCCAGCAGCCAATCGCCACTTGCCTACGAGCAGTACTTC. It is translated as CASSQSPLAYEQYF. This chain uses TRBV16 with TRBJ2-7; no clear D gene. The CDR3 has 14 residues. Trimming removed 0 bases from V and 2 bases from J, with 8 bases in between. Germline V gives CDR1 KGHSY, CDR2 FQNENV. The full variable domain, rest sourced from reference TRBV16 and TRBJ2-7, is GEEVAQTPKHLVRGEGQKAKLYCAPIKGHSYVFWYQQVLKNEFKFLISFQNENVFDETGMPKERFSAKCLPNSPCSLEIQATKLEDSAVYFCASSQSPLAYEQYFGPGTRLTVT.

V and J are TRBV5-1 and TRBJ2-3; TRBD2 matches at 7 bases. This CDR3 comprises 15 residues. CDR1 SGHRS and CDR2 YFSETQ come from the germline V gene. The trim removed 3 bases at V and 0 bases at J, leaving 4 bases unmatched. The CDR3 region has the DNA TGCGCCAGCAGCTCGGGACTACTTAGCACAGATACGCAGTATTTT. Its translation: CASSSGLLSTDTQYF.

The chain carries TRBV30 and TRBJ2-2, with D perhaps TRBD1 (5 bases). The germline V gene has CDR1 GTSNPN and CDR2 SVGIG (reference sequence). The CDR3 is 15 residues long. Trimming took off 3 bases at V and 0 bases at J, with 11 bases between the two ends. CDR3 bases: TGTGCCTGGAGGACAGAGCCTACGAACACCGGGGAGCTGTTTTTT. It encodes CAWRTEPTNTGELFF.

CDR3 bases: TGTGCCAGCAGCCCGAGACGGGAACGGACTAACTATGGCTACACCTTC. Translation gives CASSPRRERTNYGYTF. This chain connects TRBV11-2 to TRBJ1-2; D is unresolved. V gave up 5 bases and J gave up 0 bases, with 16 bases separating them. CDR1 SGHAT and CDR2 FQNNGV come from the germline V gene. The CDR3 is 16 residues long.

This chain connects TRBV12-3 or TRBV12-4 to TRBJ2-7; 7 bases are shared with TRBD2. After removal of 6 bases from V and 4 bases from J, the junction contained 6 bases not matched to a gene. The CDR3 totals 13 residues. The CDR3 coding sequence is TGTGCCAGCAGGATCGGGACTAAATACGAGCAGTACTTC. Amino acids: CASRIGTKYEQYF.

The J gene is TRBJ2-1, the V gene TRBV10-3, with 7 positions matching TRBD1. V was clipped by 2 bases and J by 7 bases; unmatched bases: 5. Germline V gene data show CDR1 as ENHRY and CDR2 as SYGVKD. The CDR3 is made up of 14 amino acids. CDR3: CAISELQQGNEQFF. CDR3 nucleotides: TGTGCCATCAGTGAGCTACAACAGGGGAATGAGCAGTTCTTC.

This chain links TRBV15 with TRBJ1-1; D not certain. The germline gives CDR1 LNHNV, CDR2 YYDKDF (reference sequence). V lost 0 bases and J 2 bases, leaving 7 bases between the germline ends. The CDR3 sequence is 14 residues long. The CDR3 loop reads CATSRDLANTEAFF. CDR3 bases: TGTGCCACCAGCAGAGATCTAGCCAACACTGAAGCTTTCTTT.

The chain couples TRBV6-2 or TRBV6-3 to TRBJ2-1, with 9 bases identical to TRBD2. Unmatched junction bases numbered 6, after V lost 0 bases and J lost 0 bases. Germline loops: CDR1 MNHEY, CDR2 SVGEGT. This CDR3 region has 18 residues. CDR3 residues: CASSYSMGLASSYNEQFF. The DNA for the CDR3 is TGTGCCAGCAGTTACTCGATGGGACTAGCTAGCTCCTACAATGAGCAGTTCTTC.

The CDR3 region has the DNA TGTGCCAGCACCGTAGGAGGGCGGGCCTTTCGCTACACCTTC. Residues: CASTVGGRAFRYTF. The chain has TRBV7-2 and TRBJ1-2, with D unclear. Germline CDR1 reads SGHTA; CDR2 reads FQGNSA. This CDR3 comprises 14 residues. With 7 bases removed from V and 9 bases from J, the gap between germline ends came to 21 bases.

The rearrangement links TRBV30 to TRBJ2-7; 9 bases fit TRBD1. The CDR3 loop spans 16 amino acids. V shed 0 bases, J shed 2 bases, and the junction held 8 bases outside the gene matches. The germline gives CDR1 GTSNPN, CDR2 SVGIG (reference sequence). CDR3 sequence reads: CAWSVFGGTGTYEQYF. The CDR3 DNA sequence: TGTGCCTGGAGTGTGTTCGGTGGGACAGGGACCTACGAGCAGTACTTC. Filled out from reference TRBV30 and TRBJ2-7, the complete variable domain reads SQTIHQWPATLVQPVGSPLSLECTVEGTSNPNLYWYRQAAGRGLQLLFYSVGIGQISSEVPQNLSASRPQDRQFILSSKKLLLSDSGFYLCAWSVFGGTGTYEQYFGPGTRLTVT.